The clone carrying this T cell receptor beta chain was found once. The CDR3 extends over 16 amino acids. The V end lost 4 bases, the J end lost 2 bases, and 15 bases lay between the germline ends. CDR1 is MGHRA, CDR2 YSYEKL, per germline. This sample was included in a study of blood T cell repertoires in COVID-19. Study summary: Samples of COVID-19 (acute and convalescent) were obtained from the United States, Italy and Spain.

The protocol was immunoSEQ multiplex PCR, while the TCRdb copy is restricted to in-frame clones and leaves out a portion. The table includes over 150,000 clones, under 90% detected once. The chain couples TRBV4-1 to TRBJ1-3; perhaps TRBD1 as D (5 bases). The receptor was derived from a human donor in a cohort sampled during active COVID-19. The sequencing input was peripheral blood. The CDR3 loop reads CASSRREERAGNTIYF. The DNA of the CDR3 is TGCGCCAGCAGCCGCAGGGAGGAGAGGGCTGGAAACACCATATATTTT.